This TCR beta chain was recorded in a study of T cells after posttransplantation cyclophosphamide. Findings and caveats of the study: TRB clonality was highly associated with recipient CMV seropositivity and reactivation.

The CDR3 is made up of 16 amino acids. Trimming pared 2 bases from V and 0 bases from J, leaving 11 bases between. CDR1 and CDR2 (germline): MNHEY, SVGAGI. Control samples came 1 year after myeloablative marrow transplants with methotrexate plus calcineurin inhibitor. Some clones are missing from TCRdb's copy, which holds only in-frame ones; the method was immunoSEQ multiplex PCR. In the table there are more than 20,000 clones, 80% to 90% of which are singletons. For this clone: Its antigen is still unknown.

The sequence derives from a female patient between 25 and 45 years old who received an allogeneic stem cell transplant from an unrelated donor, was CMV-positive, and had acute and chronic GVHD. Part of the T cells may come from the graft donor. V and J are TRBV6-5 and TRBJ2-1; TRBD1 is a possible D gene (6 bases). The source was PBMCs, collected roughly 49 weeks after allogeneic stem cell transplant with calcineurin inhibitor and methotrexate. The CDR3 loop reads CASSYEVTGSYNEQFF. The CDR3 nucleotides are TGTGCCAGCAGTTACGAGGTGACAGGCTCCTACAATGAGCAGTTCTTC.